Following are 32 T cell receptor beta chains from one sample sequenced in a study of shared T cell receptors in the human thymus. Libraries were prepared by immunoSEQ multiplex PCR; TCRdb keeps only in-frame clonotypes and omits some of them. The data show 700,000 or so clones, 80% to 90% seen once. The data also belong to a second study, concerning human thymus T cells.

The sequenced sample was thymocytes. Receptors originate from a girl under three years old with a congenital heart defect.

The CDR3 coding sequence is TGTGCCAGCAGCGTAGATTGGGGGGGGGCCGGAGAGACCCAGTACTTC. This encodes CASSVDWGGAGETQYF. This chain links TRBV9 with TRBJ2-5; D possibly corresponds to TRBD2 (7 bases). This CDR3 contains 16 residues. Germline CDR1 SGDLS, CDR2 YYNGEE. V lost 0 bases and J lost 4, with 16 bases in between.

This rearrangement joins TRBV7-2 to TRBJ2-3; 12 bases align to TRBD2. The CDR3 consists of 15 residues. Germline CDR1 reads SGHTA; CDR2 reads FQGNSA. Unmatched junction bases numbered 11, after V lost 5 bases and J lost 11 bases. The CDR3 protein is CASSTTSGGRGGQYF. CDR3 sequence (DNA): TGTGCCAGCAGCACCACTAGCGGGGGGAGGGGTGGGCAGTATTTT.

V is TRBV27 and J is TRBJ2-6, with 7 bases that match TRBD1. There are 17 residues in the CDR3. With 3 bases clipped from V and 5 bases from J, the junction kept 10 bases outside the gene matches. Germline-derived CDR1 and CDR2 are MNHEY and SMNVEV (reference sequence). For the CDR3, the DNA is TGTGCCAGCAGTTTTGCCCCGGGACAGACCTGGGCCAACGTCCTGACTTTC. Translated: CASSFAPGQTWANVLTF.

This chain connects TRBV5-1 to TRBJ2-1, with TRBD1 matching over 9 bases. V shed 2 bases and J 4 bases; nucleotides not matched to a gene: 16. There are 19 residues in the CDR3. Per germline, CDR1 SGHRS and CDR2 YFSETQ. The CDR3 reads CASSFPSGKRTGEYNEQFF. The CDR3 nucleotides read TGCGCCAGCAGCTTCCCGTCCGGTAAGAGGACAGGGGAATACAATGAGCAGTTCTTC.

This chain links TRBV5-6 with TRBJ1-3; the D is unclear. This CDR3 contains 19 residues. Germline assignment: CDR1 SGHDT and CDR2 YYEEEE. V lost 1 base and J 2 bases, leaving 22 bases between the germline ends. CDR3 coding DNA: TGTGCCAGCAGCTTGCTCGGGATGCGTAACAGAGTGGCTGGAAACACCATATATTTT. Translating it yields CASSLLGMRNRVAGNTIYF.

The J gene is TRBJ1-1, the V gene TRBV25-1; possibly TRBD1 for D (6 bases). The CDR3 covers 14 residues. The V gene's germline CDR1 is MGHDK and CDR2 SYGVNS. V was cut by 6 bases and J by 1 base, with 12 bases left in between. The CDR3 DNA is TGTGCCAGCAGCCGGGCGGGGGCGAACACTGAAGCTTTCTTT. This sequence encodes CASSRAGANTEAFF. The variable domain in full, with the rest retrieved from reference TRBV25-1 and TRBJ1-1, is EADIYQTPRYLVIGTGKKITLECSQTMGHDKMYWYQQDPGMELHLIHYSYGVNSTEKGDLSSESTVSRIRTEHFPLTLESARPSHTSQYLCASSRAGANTEAFFGQGTRLTVV.

This sequence joins TRBV21-1 and TRBJ1-6. TRBV21-1 is annotated as a pseudogene. The CDR3 has 17 amino acids. The CDR3 sequence: CASSKSGRCSYNSPLHF. CDR3 coding DNA: TGTGCCAGCAGCAAAAGCGGCAGGTGCTCCTATAATTCACCCCTCCACTTT.

This chain uses TRBV15 with TRBJ2-3; 9 nucleotides line up with TRBD2. CDR1 LNHNV and CDR2 YYDKDF come from the germline V gene (reference sequence). With V trimmed by 1 base and J by 3 bases, 2 bases remained unmatched. CDR3 size: 15 residues. For the CDR3, the DNA is TGTGCCACCAGCAGAGCGCGGGGGGGGACAGATACGCAGTATTTT. Amino acids: CATSRARGGTDTQYF.

This chain uses TRBV6-4 with TRBJ2-2; D remains ambiguous. The V and J ends lost 3 bases and 1 base respectively, with 9 bases between them. The CDR3 has 15 amino acids. The V gene's germline CDR1 is MRHNA and CDR2 SNTAGT. The DNA for the CDR3 is TGTGCCAGCAGTGATTCGGGTTTGAACACCGGGGAGCTGTTTTTT. Translated, it gives CASSDSGLNTGELFF.

The rearrangement joins TRBV19 to TRBJ2-5, with 14 bases fitting TRBD2. Losses at the gene ends were 5 bases for V and 6 bases for J; bases not matched to a gene: 11. The CDR3 is made up of 17 amino acids. The germline V gene has CDR1 LNHDA and CDR2 SQIVND (reference sequence). The CDR3 loop reads CASSAGTSGSPHQTQYF. For the CDR3, the DNA is TGTGCCAGTAGTGCCGGGACTAGCGGGAGCCCTCATCAGACCCAGTACTTC.

This chain connects TRBV15 to TRBJ2-5; D is possibly TRBD1 (5 bases). CDR3 size: 18 residues. Germline V gives CDR1 LNHNV, CDR2 YYDKDF (reference sequence). V was pared by 3 bases and J by 5 bases, with 25 bases between. The CDR3 region is CATSSDTLGAGASETQYF. The CDR3 DNA is TGTGCCACCAGCAGTGATACCCTTGGCGCTGGGGCGAGCGAGACCCAGTACTTC. Looking up the rest from reference TRBV15 and TRBJ2-5 gives the full variable domain: DAMVIQNPRYQVTQFGKPVTLSCSQTLNHNVMYWYQQKSSQAPKLLFHYYDKDFNNEADTPDNFQSRRPNTSFCFLDIRSPGLGDTAMYLCATSSDTLGAGASETQYFGPGTRLLVL.

The CDR3 nucleotides are TGTGCCTGGAGTCTTGGACCTCCGACAGGGATTAACTATGGCTACACCTTC. It translates to CAWSLGPPTGINYGYTF. V and J are TRBV30 and TRBJ1-2, with 7 bases matching TRBD1. Germline trimming cut 2 bases from V and 1 base from J; bases unmatched to any gene: 13. From germline, CDR1 is GTSNPN and CDR2 SVGIG (reference sequence). This CDR3 is built from 17 residues.

This chain uses TRBV7-8 with TRBJ1-2, with 8 bases lining up with TRBD1. CDR1 is SGHVS and CDR2 is FQNEAQ in the germline V gene. V lost 4 bases to trimming and J lost 8 bases; unmatched junction nucleotides: 12. The CDR3 consists of 15 residues. CDR3 in DNA: TGTGCCAGCAGCTCCAGGACAGGGCACCCCACCGGCTACACCTTC. Translating it yields CASSSRTGHPTGYTF.

The chain joins TRBV15 to TRBJ2-7; the D gene is possibly TRBD1 (6 bases). This CDR3 has 19 amino acids. CDR1 and CDR2 from the germline V gene are LNHNV and YYDKDF (reference sequence). Trimming left V 3 bases short and J 2 bases short, with 26 bases between. CDR3 in amino acids: CATSRNWVLGGNRTYEQYF. The CDR3 nucleotides read TGTGCCACCAGCAGGAATTGGGTGTTAGGGGGTAATCGGACCTACGAGCAGTACTTC.

This clone was seen more than once but under ten times. This rearrangement joins TRBV5-5 to TRBJ1-2; 8 bases fit TRBD1. CDR1 and CDR2 (germline): SGHKS, YYEKEE (reference sequence). V trimming: 4 bases; J trimming: 8 bases; junction bases outside the gene matches: 10. The CDR3 loop spans 14 amino acids. Here the CDR3 reads CASSRDAQGGGYTF. The CDR3 nucleotides read TGTGCCAGCAGCCGCGACGCACAGGGGGGGGGCTACACCTTC. The full variable domain, in which reference TRBV5-5 and TRBJ1-2 provide the parts outside the CDR3, is DAGVTQSPTHLIKTRGQQVTLRCSPISGHKSVSWYQQVLGQGPQFIFQYYEKEERGRGNFPDRFSARQFPNYSSELNVNALLLGDSALYLCASSRDAQGGGYTFGSGTRLTVV.

The chain combines TRBV7-3 with TRBJ2-3; D is perhaps TRBD1 (5 bases). The V end was cut by 3 bases, the J end by 2 bases, with 15 bases between. Germline values: CDR1 SGHTA, CDR2 FQGTGA. The CDR3 loop spans 16 amino acids. CDR3: CASSLTATRDTDTQYF. For the CDR3, the DNA is TGTGCCAGCAGCTTGACTGCCACCAGGGACACAGATACGCAGTATTTT.

The J gene is TRBJ2-7, the V gene TRBV6-5; D might be TRBD1 (6 bases). The V gene lost 8 bases and the J gene lost 5 bases, with 16 bases spanning the gap. Germline V gives CDR1 MNHEY, CDR2 SVGAGI. The length of the CDR3 is 13 residues. CDR3: CASGDRLDDEQYF. CDR3 in DNA: TGTGCCAGCGGCGACAGGCTGGATGACGAGCAGTACTTC.

V is TRBV19 and J is TRBJ1-2; tentative D call: TRBD1 (5 bases). The CDR3 runs 14 residues. Trimming cost V 3 bases and J 2 bases, with 10 bases left between them. Germline V lookup: CDR1 LNHDA, CDR2 SQIVND (reference sequence). Here the CDR3 reads CASSMGQGNYGYTF. The CDR3 DNA reads TGTGCCAGTAGTATGGGGCAGGGCAACTATGGCTACACCTTC.

As regards this clone: Other DNA sequences in the sample encode the same CDR3. The V call is TRBV19, the J call TRBJ1-2; no reliable D call. From germline, CDR1 is LNHDA and CDR2 SQIVND (reference sequence). The CDR3 loop spans 11 amino acids. Between the trimmed V and J ends, which lost 6 bases and 5 bases, there was a span of 7 bases. The CDR3, as DNA: TGTGCCAGTAGGCGAAATTATGGCTACACCTTC. Encoded protein: CASRRNYGYTF. Drawing the rest from reference TRBV19 and TRBJ1-2, the complete variable domain is DGGITQSPKYLFRKEGQNVTLSCEQNLNHDAMYWYRQDPGQGLRLIYYSQIVNDFQKGDIAEGYSVSREKKESFPLTVTSAQKNPTAFYLCASRRNYGYTFGSGTRLTVV.

The chain combines TRBV28 with TRBJ1-2; D ambiguous. The CDR3 covers 12 residues. Trimming removed 2 bases from V and 4 bases from J, with 5 bases in between. The germline CDR1 and CDR2 sequences are MDHEN and SYDVKM. In nucleotides, the CDR3 is TGTGCCAGCAGTTTAGGCCGCTATGGCTACACCTTC. This gives the protein CASSLGRYGYTF.

The V call is TRBV20-1, the J call TRBJ1-2; no firm D call. Between the trimmed V and J ends, which lost 6 bases and 6 bases, there was a span of 11 bases. Germline loops: CDR1 DFQATT, CDR2 SNEGSKA (reference sequence). The CDR3 totals 11 residues. The chain's CDR3 is CSAVSVDGYTF. The CDR3 bases are TGCAGTGCCGTCAGTGTGGATGGCTACACCTTC.

This clone is a singleton in its sample. The J gene is TRBJ2-2, the V gene TRBV6-1; D gene unclear. Germline assignment: CDR1 MNHNS and CDR2 SASEGT. The CDR3 length is 12 residues. V was cut by 3 bases and J by 8 bases, with 7 bases left in between. The CDR3 reads CASSELRGELFF. The CDR3, as DNA: TGTGCCAGCAGTGAGCTAAGAGGGGAGCTGTTTTTT.

The chain joins TRBV7-9 to TRBJ1-1, with 7 positions matching TRBD1. The germline gives CDR1 SEHNR, CDR2 FQNEAQ (reference sequence). Trimming cost V 0 bases and J 3 bases; bases outside gene matches: 10. The CDR3 has 17 amino acids. The CDR3 is CASSLARDSSSHTEAFF. CDR3 sequence (DNA): TGTGCCAGCAGCTTAGCTAGGGACAGCAGCTCCCACACTGAAGCTTTCTTT.

This clone has a handful of counts. The V call is TRBV7-3, the J call TRBJ1-1; D gene unclear. The germline gives CDR1 SGHTA, CDR2 FQGTGA. The V and J ends lost 5 bases and 2 bases respectively, with 9 bases between them. This CDR3 has 13 amino acids. In nucleotides, the CDR3 is TGTGCCAGCAGCCAGCGATTCAACACTGAAGCTTTCTTT. This sequence encodes CASSQRFNTEAFF. Drawing the rest from reference TRBV7-3 and TRBJ1-1, the complete variable domain is GAGVSQTPSNKVTEKGKYVELRCDPISGHTALYWYRQSLGQGPEFLIYFQGTGAADDSGLPNDRFFAVRPEGSVSTLKIQRTERGDSAVYLCASSQRFNTEAFFGQGTRLTVV.

The V gene is TRBV2, the J gene TRBJ1-2, with D possibly TRBD1 on 5 matching bases. The CDR3 is made up of 14 amino acids. Germline V lookup: CDR1 SNHLY, CDR2 FYNNEI. V was shortened by 3 bases and J by 7 bases, with 15 bases between the two germline ends. For the CDR3, the DNA is TGTGCCAGCAGTGAGTCCGGACAAATTGGTGGCTACACCTTC. Its protein product is CASSESGQIGGYTF.

The chain employs TRBV5-1 and TRBJ2-7; possibly TRBD2 for D (6 bases). The CDR3 runs 13 residues. Per germline, CDR1 SGHRS and CDR2 YFSETQ. Trimming shortened V by 2 bases and J by 7 bases, and 13 bases separated the two germline ends. The CDR3 region has the DNA TGCGCCAGCAGCTTCCCAGGTGCGGGAGAGCAGTACTTC. Its translation is CASSFPGAGEQYF.

CDR3 sequence: CASSSWPTGAPGEQYF. The DNA of the CDR3 is TGTGCCAGCAGCTCTTGGCCCACAGGGGCGCCGGGCGAGCAGTACTTC. V usage is TRBV7-6 and J usage is TRBJ2-7; the match to TRBD1 covers 7 bases. Trimming at V came to 4 bases and at J to 6 bases, leaving 15 bases not matched to a gene. The CDR3 is 16 amino acids. CDR1 and CDR2 from the germline V gene are SGHVS and FNYEAQ.

The rearrangement uses TRBV19 and TRBJ1-1; the D is unclear. There are 14 residues in the CDR3. The V end was cut by 6 bases, the J end by 1 base, with 12 bases between. Germline values: CDR1 LNHDA, CDR2 SQIVND (reference sequence). The CDR3 loop reads CASRRPVSNTEAFF. CDR3 DNA sequence: TGTGCCAGTAGGCGGCCAGTTTCGAACACTGAAGCTTTCTTT.

This CDR3 is CASSPNRGRRTGELFF. The CDR3, as DNA: TGCGCCAGCAGCCCCAATAGGGGGCGCCGGACCGGGGAGCTGTTTTTT. The chain joins TRBV4-1 to TRBJ2-2; the match to TRBD1 covers 7 bases. Per germline, CDR1 MGHRA and CDR2 YSYEKL. V lost 4 bases and J lost 5; bases outside the gene matches: 10. The CDR3 is made up of 16 amino acids.

V gene TRBV6-5 combines with J gene TRBJ2-7; a possible D gene is TRBD1 (6 bases). Germline CDR1 and CDR2: MNHEY and SVGAGI. V was pared by 7 bases and J by 3 bases, with 19 bases between. The CDR3 runs 15 residues. The DNA of the CDR3 is TGTGCCAGCAACAACATTACAGGGTTCGGCTACGAGCAGTACTTC. This encodes CASNNITGFGYEQYF.

This chain links TRBV11-2 with TRBJ2-7, with TRBD1 matching 8 bases. The CDR3 extends over 16 amino acids. The trim removed 2 bases at V and 4 bases at J, leaving 10 bases unmatched. Germline-derived CDR1 and CDR2 are SGHAT and FQNNGV. The CDR3 coding sequence is TGTGCCAGCAGCTTAATTGGCGGGACAGGTGTATACGAGCAGTACTTC. It specifies CASSLIGGTGVYEQYF.

This chain connects TRBV6-5 to TRBJ1-2, with TRBD1 matching 8 bases. The CDR3 runs to 14 residues. The germline gives CDR1 MNHEY, CDR2 SVGAGI. Trimming cost V 5 bases and J 4 bases; bases outside gene matches: 6. For the CDR3, the DNA is TGTGCCAGCAGTGGTCGGACAGGGAGCTATGGCTACACCTTC. Its protein is CASSGRTGSYGYTF.